The rows below give T cell receptor beta chains drawn from one sample of a study of human T cells and chemical hapten exposure. One entry per CDR3 protein results from TCRdb running MiXCR on the RACE reads. Of about 56,000 distinct CDR3 sequences listed, 7.5% to 10% were seen once; the top ten hold 10% to 15%. Sample: whole blood, taken in connection with sensitization to the hapten diphenylcyclopropenone (DPC). Receptor source: a woman between 40 and 50 years old with alopecia areata. Some clones in this sample may be carry-over from other donors' samples. The CDR3 runs from the conserved cysteine through the conserved F or W. D genes are given only for firm matches. Clone size is not always given. Where it is, it says once, few, many or a class for expanded clones.

>few|TRBV18|TRBJ2-6|TRBD1
CASSPAGGAGANVLTF
TGTGCCAGCTCACCGGCAGGGGGTGCTGGGGCCAACGTCCTGACTTTC
>once|TRBV5-1|TRBJ1-1|-
CASSSEMNTEAFF
TGCGCCAGCAGCTCGGAAATGAACACTGAAGCTTTCTTT
>-|TRBV10-1|TRBJ2-2|TRBD1
CASSESIGTGHTGELFF
TGCGCCAGCAGTGAGTCCATAGGGACAGGGCACACCGGGGAGCTGTTTTTT
>many|TRBV29-1|TRBJ2-2|-
CSGAQGAGELFF
TGCAGCGGTGCACAGGGAGCCGGGGAGCTGTTTTTT
>-|TRBV7-6|TRBJ2-1|-
CASSFSTGYNEQFF
TGTGCCAGCAGCTTTTCAACAGGTTACAATGAGCAGTTCTTC
>few|TRBV4-1|TRBJ2-6|-
CASSQEVVAGANVLTF
TGCGCCAGCAGCCAAGAGGTAGTGGCTGGGGCCAACGTCCTGACTTTC
>many|TRBV29-1|TRBJ1-1|-
CSVGRGGEAFF
TGCAGCGTTGGGCGGGGCGGTGAAGCTTTCTTT
>few|TRBV5-4|TRBJ1-2|-
CASSIVGRQAAGYTF
TGTGCCAGCAGCATAGTGGGTCGACAGGCGGCTGGCTACACCTTC
>many|TRBV12-3/TRBV12-4|TRBJ2-3|-
CASSFGERTDTQYF
TGTGCCAGCAGTTTCGGGGAGCGCACAGATACGCAGTATTTT
>many|TRBV5-1|TRBJ2-6|-
CASSWSGTGANVLTF
TGCGCCAGCAGCTGGTCAGGGACTGGGGCCAACGTCCTGACTTTC
>-|TRBV18|TRBJ1-4|-
CASSPGQKNEKLFF
TGTGCCAGCTCACCTGGACAGAAAAATGAAAAACTGTTTTTT
>many|TRBV6-5|TRBJ1-6|-
CASSYSQGRDNSPLHF
TGTGCCAGCAGTTACTCACAGGGTCGGGACAATTCACCCCTCCACTTT
>many|TRBV7-2|TRBJ2-1|TRBD2
CASSFRRGGMSYNEQFF
TGTGCCAGCAGCTTCCGGCGGGGGGGCATGTCCTACAATGAGCAGTTCTTC